This passage covers 20 T cell receptor beta chains from one sample sequenced in a study of OX40 agonist ivuxolimab in advanced cancers. The receptor library was made with the immunoSEQ multiplex PCR assay. As stored in TCRdb, this immuneACCESS dataset retains in-frame rearrangements with V and J assigned. A fraction of the clones does not appear; measured against another copy, unresolved V genes explain less than half of the discrepancy, and the remainder lacks a known reason. The sample table contains around 62,000 clones; only one count was recorded for more than 75% of them. Of the sample, about 0.66% is held by the ten largest clones. The sequences come from CD4+ or CD8+ T cells sorted from blood, collected in a trial of the OX40 agonist ivuxolimab. The receptors shown here come from an adult with an advanced solid tumor such as melanoma, head and neck, liver or kidney cancer.

This sequence joins TRBV7-6 and TRBJ2-7; the match to TRBD1 covers 7 bases. The CDR3 length is 15 residues. The J segment lost 1 base and the V segment lost 5 bases, leaving 8 bases of the junction unmatched. CDR1 and CDR2 (germline): SGHVS, FNYEAQ. Written as DNA, the CDR3 is TGTGCCAGCAGCCACGGTGGGACAGTTTCCTACGAGCAGTACTTC. Translated: CASSHGGTVSYEQYF.

This chain links TRBV11-2 with TRBJ2-1, with 11 positions matching TRBD2. The CDR3 has 16 residues. Germline assignment: CDR1 SGHAT and CDR2 FQNNGV. Losses at the gene ends were 5 bases for V and 9 bases for J; bases not matched to a gene: 12. CDR3 protein: CASSITLTGTSGEQFF. As DNA, the CDR3 is TGTGCCAGCAGCATAACCCTAACCGGGACTAGCGGTGAGCAGTTCTTC.

This sequence joins TRBV7-6 and TRBJ2-7; 7 bases align to TRBD1. The CDR3 is 15 residues long. V was pared by 5 bases and J by 2 bases, with 9 bases of the junction left unmatched. Germline CDR1 is SGHVS and CDR2 is FNYEAQ. CDR3 DNA: TGTGCCAGCAGCCTCGGGACAGAAGAACCCTACGAGCAGTACTTC. As protein: CASSLGTEEPYEQYF.

This clone was recorded a few times. This rearrangement joins TRBV25-1 to TRBJ2-3; 9 bases align to TRBD2. Germline CDR1 reads MGHDK; CDR2 reads SYGVNS. The length of the CDR3 is 14 residues. The V segment lost 7 bases and the J segment 0 bases; nucleotides outside the gene matches: 2. This chain's CDR3 is CASNLAGSTDTQYF. For the CDR3, the DNA is TGTGCCAGCAACCTAGCGGGGAGCACAGATACGCAGTATTTT.

A single count supports this clone. The rearrangement links TRBV5-6 to TRBJ1-2; D gene ambiguous. Germline V gene lookup returns CDR1 SGHDT and CDR2 YYEEEE. V shed 0 bases and J shed 6 bases, with 6 bases lying between them. The CDR3 is made up of 12 amino acids. This chain's CDR3 is CASSLGTDGYTF. The CDR3, as DNA: TGTGCCAGCAGCTTGGGTACAGATGGCTACACCTTC.

The CDR3: CASSLGRGGETQYF. DNA for the CDR3: TGTGCCAGCAGCTTAGGGAGGGGGGGAGAGACCCAGTACTTC. The chain recombines TRBV7-2 with TRBJ2-5, with TRBD2 as a possible D gene (7 bases). Germline V lookup: CDR1 SGHTA, CDR2 FQGNSA. V lost 1 base, J lost 4 bases, and 10 bases lay in between. The CDR3 has 14 amino acids.

The rearrangement links TRBV6-1 to TRBJ1-4; D perhaps matches TRBD1 (5 bases). V lost 2 bases, J lost 7 bases, and 17 bases lay in between. CDR1 is MNHNS, CDR2 SASEGT, per germline. The CDR3 is 16 residues long. CDR3 sequence reads: CASSEIYGAGGEKLFF. Written as DNA, the CDR3 is TGTGCCAGCAGTGAAATATATGGGGCTGGTGGTGAAAAACTGTTTTTT.

This clone was picked up a small number of times. This sequence joins TRBV5-4 and TRBJ2-3; TRBD2 aligns across 11 bases. Germline V CDR1 and CDR2: SGHNT, YYREEE (reference sequence). The length of the CDR3 is 17 residues. The V segment lost 0 bases and the J segment 2 bases; nucleotides outside the gene matches: 5. The CDR3 spells CASSLDLAGGSTDTQYF. CDR3 DNA: TGTGCCAGCAGCTTGGACCTAGCGGGGGGCTCCACAGATACGCAGTATTTT.

The chain couples TRBV29-1 to TRBJ1-1, with D maybe TRBD1 (5 bases). V was cut by 2 bases and J by 5 bases, with 9 bases left in between. The CDR3 is made up of 12 amino acids. CDR1 SQVTM and CDR2 ANQGSEA come from the germline V gene. The CDR3 DNA reads TGCAGCGTTGAATGGGGGGGTACTGAAGCTTTCTTT. This codes for CSVEWGGTEAFF.

The CDR3 is CASRRDSLVQYF. DNA of the CDR3: TGTGCCAGCAGACGAGACAGTCTTGTTCAGTATTTT. The rearrangement joins TRBV7-9 to TRBJ2-3; D possibly corresponds to TRBD1 (5 bases). This CDR3 is 12 amino acids long. Germline CDR1 and CDR2: SEHNR and FQNEAQ (reference sequence). V dropped 6 bases and J dropped 12 bases, with 16 bases sitting between them.

This chain joins TRBV21-1 and TRBJ2-4; TRBD1 is taken as the D call from the table, unchecked against the DNA. TRBV21-1 is tagged as a pseudogene. There are 15 residues in the CDR3. CDR3 sequence: CASSNTGEAKNIQYF. Here the CDR3 DNA reads TGTGCCAGCAGCAATACAGGGGAAGCCAAAAACATTCAGTACTTC.

This clone was recorded once. The chain recombines TRBV7-2 with TRBJ2-5; 9 positions match TRBD1. The CDR3 contains 13 residues. Germline CDR1 reads SGHTA; CDR2 reads FQGNSA. V dropped 3 bases and J dropped 5; count of bases not matched to a gene: 1. The CDR3 DNA follows: TGTGCCAGCAGCTTCGGACAGGGGGAGACCCAGTACTTC. Translating it yields CASSFGQGETQYF.

The rearrangement joins TRBV7-2 to TRBJ1-3; the match to TRBD1 covers 7 bases. The CDR3 sequence is 15 residues long. Germline lookup yields CDR1 SGHTA and CDR2 FQGNSA. J gave up 7 bases and V 1 base, and 7 bases lay outside the gene matches. The CDR3 loop is CASSLGQGLGNTIYF. The CDR3 bases are TGTGCCAGCAGCTTAGGACAGGGATTGGGTAACACCATATATTTT.

CDR3 loop: CASSEDRNYGYTF. The CDR3 DNA reads TGCGCCAGCAGCGAGGACCGAAACTATGGCTACACCTTC. The rearrangement joins TRBV5-1 to TRBJ1-2; D call uncertain. Germline assignment: CDR1 SGHRS and CDR2 YFSETQ. V lost 4 bases, J lost 2 bases, and 9 bases lay in between. CDR3 size: 13 residues. The full variable domain, in which reference TRBV5-1 and TRBJ1-2 provide the parts outside the CDR3, is KAGVTQTPRYLIKTRGQQVTLSCSPISGHRSVSWYQQTPGQGLQFLFEYFSETQRNKGNFPGRFSGRQFSNSRSEMNVSTLELGDSALYLCASSEDRNYGYTFGSGTRLTVV.

J is TRBJ1-2 and V is TRBV4-1; TRBD1 agrees at 9 bases. Trimming removed 9 bases from V and 5 bases from J; junction bases left unmatched: 13. The CDR3 consists of 15 residues. CDR1 MGHRA and CDR2 YSYEKL come from the germline V gene. CDR3 residues: CASTPGTGWEYGYTF. The CDR3 coding sequence is TGCGCCAGTACACCGGGGACAGGGTGGGAGTATGGCTACACCTTC.

This sequence joins TRBV11-2 and TRBJ1-5, with D hard to call. CDR1 is SGHAT and CDR2 is FQNNGV in the germline V gene. Trimming left V 1 base short and J 0 bases short, with 7 bases between. The CDR3 has 15 residues. CDR3 DNA: TGTGCCAGCAGCTTAGGATACTCTAGCAATCAGCCCCAGCATTTT. Encoded protein: CASSLGYSSNQPQHF.

The chain couples TRBV18 to TRBJ2-5; D unresolved. CDR1 and CDR2 from the germline V gene are KGHSH and LQKENI. Trimming shortened V by 3 bases and J by 4 bases, and 18 bases separated the two germline ends. The CDR3 is made up of 16 amino acids. CDR3 coding DNA: TGTGCCAGCTCACCCCCGAGCGTGGGTCGAGGAGAGACCCAGTACTTC. Encoded protein: CASSPPSVGRGETQYF.

V and J are TRBV2 and TRBJ1-2, with D possibly being TRBD1 (5 bases). Germline V lookup: CDR1 SNHLY, CDR2 FYNNEI. V was shortened by 6 bases and J by 1 base, with 15 bases between the two germline ends. The length of the CDR3 is 15 residues. The CDR3 bases are TGTGCCAGCAGGAATACAACAGGTTTTAACTATGGCTACACCTTC. Residues: CASRNTTGFNYGYTF.

V is TRBV4-2 and J is TRBJ1-2; D perhaps matches TRBD1 (5 bases). The CDR3 runs 18 residues. The V end lost 0 bases, the J end lost 5 bases, and 22 bases lay between the germline ends. Germline CDR1 LGHNA, CDR2 YNFKEQ. For the CDR3, the DNA is TGTGCCAGCAGCCAAGACTTCGGCGGGGCTCCCTCCGGGTATGGCTACACCTTC. It yields the protein CASSQDFGGAPSGYGYTF.

J is TRBJ1-1 and V is TRBV11-3; no firm D call. This CDR3 is built from 13 residues. Trimming removed 0 bases at V and 4 bases at J, with 6 bases between. From germline, CDR1 is SGHNT and CDR2 YENEEA. CDR3 region: CASSLEGGTEAFF. Here the CDR3 DNA reads TGTGCCAGCAGCTTAGAGGGAGGCACTGAAGCTTTCTTT.